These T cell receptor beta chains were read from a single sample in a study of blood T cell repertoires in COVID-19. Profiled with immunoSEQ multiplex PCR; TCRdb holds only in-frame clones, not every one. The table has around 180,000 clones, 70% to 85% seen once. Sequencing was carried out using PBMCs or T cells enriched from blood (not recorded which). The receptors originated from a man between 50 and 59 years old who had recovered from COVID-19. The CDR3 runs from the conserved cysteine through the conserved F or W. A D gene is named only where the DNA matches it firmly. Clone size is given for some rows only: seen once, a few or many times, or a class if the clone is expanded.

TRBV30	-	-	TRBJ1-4	CAWSLGLSTNEKLFF	TGTGCCTGGAGTCTTGGACTTTCAACTAATGAAAAACTGTTTTTT
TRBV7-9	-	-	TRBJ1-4	CASSLGRSRGKLFF	TGTGCCAGCAGCTTAGGGAGATCCCGTGGAAAACTGTTTTTT
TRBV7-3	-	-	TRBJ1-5	CASSLSGNQPQHF	TGTGCCAGCAGCTTAAGCGGCAATCAGCCCCAGCATTTT
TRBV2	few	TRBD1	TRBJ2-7	CASSPGQPSYEQYF	TGTGCCAGCAGCCCGGGACAGCCCTCCTACGAGCAGTACTTC
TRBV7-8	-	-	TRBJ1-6	CASSLREGYNSPLHF	TGTGCCAGCAGCCTAAGGGAGGGGTATAATTCACCCCTCCACTTT
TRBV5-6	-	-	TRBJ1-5	CASSNRDLPQHF	TGTGCCAGCAGCAACAGGGATCTACCCCAGCATTTT
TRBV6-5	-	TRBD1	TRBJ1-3	CASSYSGRGQRAIYF	TGTGCCAGCAGTTACTCGGGCAGGGGGCAGAGGGCCATATATTTT
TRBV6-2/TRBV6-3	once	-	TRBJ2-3	CASSRSDTQYF	TGTGCCAGCAGTAGGAGCGATACGCAGTATTTT
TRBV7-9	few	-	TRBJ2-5	CASRADRGGLRETQYF	TGTGCCAGCAGGGCAGATAGGGGGGGCCTCCGGGAGACCCAGTACTTC
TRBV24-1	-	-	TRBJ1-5	CATSDSLTGGVNQPQHF	TGTGCCACCAGTGATAGCCTGACAGGTGGGGTCAATCAGCCCCAGCATTTT
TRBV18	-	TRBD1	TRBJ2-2	CASSRTGVISPGELFF	TGTGCCAGCTCCCGGACAGGGGTCATCTCTCCCGGGGAGCTGTTTTTT
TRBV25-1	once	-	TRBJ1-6	CASSARAPRYNSPLHF	TGTGCCAGCAGTGCCCGCGCCCCCCGTTATAATTCACCCCTCCACTTT
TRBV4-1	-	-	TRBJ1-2	CASSPYGTGLYGYTF	TGCGCCAGCAGCCCATACGGTACAGGGCTCTATGGCTACACCTTC
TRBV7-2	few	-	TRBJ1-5	CASSLQGNQPQHF	TGTGCCAGCAGCTTACAGGGCAATCAGCCCCAGCATTTT
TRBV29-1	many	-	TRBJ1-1	CSVEPGNTEAFF	TGCAGCGTTGAGCCGGGGAACACTGAAGCTTTCTTT
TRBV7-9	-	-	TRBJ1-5	CASSLDRQPQHF	TGTGCCAGCAGCTTGGACAGACAGCCCCAGCATTTT
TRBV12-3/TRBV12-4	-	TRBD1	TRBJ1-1	CASSLQGATEAFF	TGTGCCAGCAGTTTACAGGGGGCAACTGAAGCTTTCTTT
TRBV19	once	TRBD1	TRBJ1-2	CASTSTWTGGRHGYTF	TGTGCCAGTACCTCGACATGGACAGGGGGGCGTCATGGCTACACCTTC
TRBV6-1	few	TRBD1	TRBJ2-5	CASSEIVRGQGVGTQYF	TGTGCCAGCAGTGAAATCGTCCGGGGACAGGGGGTCGGGACCCAGTACTTC
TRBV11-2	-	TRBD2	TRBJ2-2	CASSIATSGGELFF	TGTGCCAGCAGCATCGCTACTAGCGGGGGGGAGCTGTTTTTT
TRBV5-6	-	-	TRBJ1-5	CASSLWGPWSNQPQHF	TGTGCCAGCAGCTTGTGGGGCCCTTGGAGCAATCAGCCCCAGCATTTT
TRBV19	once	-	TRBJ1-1	CASGEGLGTEAFF	TGTGCCAGTGGGGAAGGACTTGGCACTGAAGCTTTCTTT
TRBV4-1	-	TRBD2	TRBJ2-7	CASSRLTGGSYEQYF	TGCGCCAGCAGCCGGTTAACCGGGGGGTCCTACGAGCAGTACTTC
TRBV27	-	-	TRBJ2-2	CASSLYMGLGGELFF	TGTGCCAGCAGTTTATATATGGGACTGGGCGGGGAGCTGTTTTTT
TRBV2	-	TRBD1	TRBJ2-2	CASSVRTGGSDTGELFF	TGTGCCAGCAGTGTTAGGACAGGGGGTTCGGACACCGGGGAGCTGTTTTTT
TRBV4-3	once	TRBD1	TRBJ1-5	CASSPGTGLQPQHF	TGCGCCAGCAGCCCCGGGACAGGGCTTCAGCCCCAGCATTTT
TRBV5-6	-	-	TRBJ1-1	CASSVGAQGAFF	TGTGCCAGCAGCGTGGGGGCCCAGGGAGCTTTCTTT
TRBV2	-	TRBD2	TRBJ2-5	CASSPGLAGDQETQYF	TGTGCCAGCAGTCCCGGACTAGCGGGGGACCAAGAGACCCAGTACTTC
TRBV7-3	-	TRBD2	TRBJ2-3	CASSLGTSGGAWTDTQYF	TGTGCCAGCAGCCTGGGGACTAGCGGGGGGGCCTGGACAGATACGCAGTATTTT
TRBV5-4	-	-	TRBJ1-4	CASSPGFATNEKLFF	TGTGCCAGCAGCCCAGGATTCGCAACTAATGAAAAACTGTTTTTT
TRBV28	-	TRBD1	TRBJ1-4	CASSLRSGGGEKLFF	TGTGCCAGCAGCCTTAGATCAGGGGGCGGTGAAAAACTGTTTTTT
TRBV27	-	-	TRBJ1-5	CASSLLGISGTVINQPQHF	TGTGCCAGCAGTTTATTGGGGATTAGCGGAACAGTTATCAATCAGCCCCAGCATTTT
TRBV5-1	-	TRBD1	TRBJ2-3	CASSWTGAKSTDTQYF	TGCGCCAGCAGCTGGACAGGGGCGAAGAGCACAGATACGCAGTATTTT
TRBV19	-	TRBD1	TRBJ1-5	CASRITGGFQPQHF	TGTGCCAGTAGGATAACAGGGGGATTTCAGCCCCAGCATTTT
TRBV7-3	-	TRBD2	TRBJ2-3	CASSFLAVSTDTQYF	TGTGCCAGCAGCTTCCTAGCGGTGAGCACAGATACGCAGTATTTT
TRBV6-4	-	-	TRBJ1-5	CASSPGGGQPQHF	TGTGCCAGCAGCCCGGGAGGGGGTCAGCCCCAGCATTTT
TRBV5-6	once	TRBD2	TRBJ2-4	CASSPVGGKAKNIQYF	TGTGCCAGCAGCCCGGTGGGGGGGAAAGCCAAAAACATTCAGTACTTC
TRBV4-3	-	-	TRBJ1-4	CASSRTNWGEKLFF	TGCGCCAGCAGCCGGACCAACTGGGGCGAAAAACTGTTTTTT
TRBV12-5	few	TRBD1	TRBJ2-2	CASGLDRDRATGELFF	TGTGCTAGTGGCCTCGACCGGGACAGGGCCACCGGGGAGCTGTTTTTT
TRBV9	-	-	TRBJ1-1	CASSPTAHTEAFF	TGTGCCAGCAGCCCCACAGCTCACACTGAAGCTTTCTTT